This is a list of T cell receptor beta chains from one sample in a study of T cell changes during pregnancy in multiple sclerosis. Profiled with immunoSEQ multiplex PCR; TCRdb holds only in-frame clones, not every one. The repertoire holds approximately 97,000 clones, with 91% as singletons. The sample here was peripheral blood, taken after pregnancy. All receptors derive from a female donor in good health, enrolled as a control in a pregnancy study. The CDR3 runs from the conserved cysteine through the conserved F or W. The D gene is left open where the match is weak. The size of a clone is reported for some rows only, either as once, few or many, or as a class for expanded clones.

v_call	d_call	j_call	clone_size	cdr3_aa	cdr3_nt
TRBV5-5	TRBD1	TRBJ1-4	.	CASSGTGGYSTNEKLFF	TGTGCCAGCAGCGGGACAGGGGGCTACTCAACTAATGAAAAACTGTTTTTT
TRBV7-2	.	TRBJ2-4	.	CASSLGSGVGAKNIQYF	TGTGCCAGCAGCTTAGGGTCCGGGGTCGGAGCCAAAAACATTCAGTACTTC
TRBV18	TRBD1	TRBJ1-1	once	CASSPGQGSGRAFF	TGTGCCAGCTCTCCGGGACAGGGTTCAGGTAGAGCTTTCTTT
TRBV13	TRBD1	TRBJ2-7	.	CASSPQGAGVYYEQYF	TGTGCCAGCAGCCCACAGGGGGCAGGGGTTTACTACGAGCAGTACTTC
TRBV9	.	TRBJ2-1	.	CASSVKGGVSYNEQFF	TGTGCCAGCAGCGTGAAAGGGGGGGTCTCCTACAATGAGCAGTTCTTC
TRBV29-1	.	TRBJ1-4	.	CSVEIGEQGTNEKLFF	TGCAGCGTTGAGATAGGGGAACAGGGTACTAATGAAAAACTGTTTTTT
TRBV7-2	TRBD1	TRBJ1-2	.	CASSSQPGQGRGYTF	TGTGCCAGCAGCTCACAACCGGGACAGGGTCGCGGCTACACCTTC
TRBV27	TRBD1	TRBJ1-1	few	CASSRKMGQGAFF	TGTGCCAGCAGTCGAAAGATGGGACAGGGAGCTTTCTTT
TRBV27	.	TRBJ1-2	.	CASSPTQAGGYTF	TGTGCCAGCAGTCCTACCCAGGCGGGCGGCTACACCTTC
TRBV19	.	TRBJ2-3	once	CASSPADAGNPTQYF	TGTGCCAGTAGCCCGGCCGACGCAGGGAACCCCACGCAGTATTTT
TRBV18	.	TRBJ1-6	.	CASSPFEGDTPLHF	TGTGCCAGCTCACCTTTTGAGGGGGATACACCCCTCCACTTT
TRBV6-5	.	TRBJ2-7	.	CASSYSEGAYEQYF	TGTGCCAGCAGTTACTCCGAGGGCGCCTACGAGCAGTACTTC
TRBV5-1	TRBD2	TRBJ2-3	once	CASSLVGLAGVTDTQYF	TGCGCCAGCAGCTTGGTGGGACTAGCGGGGGTCACAGATACGCAGTATTTT
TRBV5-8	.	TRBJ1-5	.	CASSLQQPQHF	TGTGCCAGCAGCTTGCAGCAGCCCCAGCATTTT
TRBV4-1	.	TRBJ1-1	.	CASSQDLRGGEAFF	TGCGCCAGCAGCCAAGATTTGCGGGGCGGGGAAGCTTTCTTT
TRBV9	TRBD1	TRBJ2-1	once	CASSDLIKGASYNEQFF	TGTGCCAGCAGCGACCTAATTAAGGGGGCATCCTACAATGAGCAGTTCTTC
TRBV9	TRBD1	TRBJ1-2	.	CASSATDRSGDGYGYTF	TGTGCCAGCAGCGCAACGGACAGGTCGGGGGATGGCTATGGCTACACCTTC
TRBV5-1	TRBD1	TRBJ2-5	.	CASQRAHLFGDRVQETQYF	TGCGCCAGCCAGCGCGCGCACCTGTTCGGGGACAGGGTACAAGAGACCCAGTACTTC
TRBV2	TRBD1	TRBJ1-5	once	CASSRQGATNQPQHF	TGTGCCAGCAGCAGACAGGGGGCCACCAATCAGCCCCAGCATTTT
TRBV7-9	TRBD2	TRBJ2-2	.	CASGRPSSGAGELFF	TGTGCCAGCGGACGTCCTTCCAGCGGGGCCGGGGAGCTGTTTTTT
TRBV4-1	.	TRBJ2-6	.	CASREQGTGANVLTF	TGCGCCAGCAGAGAACAGGGAACTGGGGCCAACGTCCTGACTTTC
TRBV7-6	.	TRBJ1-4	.	CASSLRGLGGEGLFF	TGTGCCAGCAGCTTACGGGGTTTAGGAGGGGAAGGACTGTTTTTT
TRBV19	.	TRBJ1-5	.	CASSTNPFLGARNQPQHF	TGTGCCAGTAGCACAAACCCCTTTCTGGGGGCGCGCAATCAGCCCCAGCATTTT
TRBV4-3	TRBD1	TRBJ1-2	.	CASSQEKTGVGYGYTF	TGCGCCAGCAGCCAGGAAAAAACAGGGGTTGGCTATGGCTACACCTTC